This T cell receptor beta chain appears in the sequencing data of a study of T-cell reconstitution after alpha-beta-depleted transplantation in children. CDR3 length: 20 residues. The library targeted TCRbeta and was prepared with unique molecular identifiers. One entry per CDR3 protein, called by TCRdb with MiXCR from the PCR reads. Of hundreds of thousands of distinct CDR3 sequences listed, roughly 17% are singletons. The sequencing used PBMCs from the stem cell graft donor, collected from the stem cell graft. The genes are TRBV21-1 and TRBJ1-3. TRBV21-1 is recorded as a pseudogene. This receptor was obtained from a human donor who donated a stem cell graft to a child with acute myeloid leukemia. CDR3 DNA sequence: TGTGCCAGCAGCAATGGGACGCCAAAGACGGGACTGCACTCTGGAAACACCATATATTTT. Its translation: CASSNGTPKTGLHSGNTIYF.